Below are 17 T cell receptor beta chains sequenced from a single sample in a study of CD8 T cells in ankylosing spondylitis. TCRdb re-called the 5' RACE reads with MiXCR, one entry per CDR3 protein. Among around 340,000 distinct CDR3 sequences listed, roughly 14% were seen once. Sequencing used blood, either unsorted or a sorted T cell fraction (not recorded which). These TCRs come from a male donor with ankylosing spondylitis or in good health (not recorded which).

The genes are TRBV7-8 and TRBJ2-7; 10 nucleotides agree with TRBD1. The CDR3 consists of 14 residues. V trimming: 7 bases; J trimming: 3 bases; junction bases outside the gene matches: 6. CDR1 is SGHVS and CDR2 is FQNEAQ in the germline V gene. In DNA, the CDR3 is TGTGCCAGCACAGAGGGACAGGGGTACTACGAGCAGTACTTC. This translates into CASTEGQGYYEQYF.

CDR3 in DNA: TGTGCCACCAGCAGAGGGACTAGCGGGGGGACCGGGGAGCTGTTTTTT. As protein: CATSRGTSGGTGELFF. The V gene is TRBV15, the J gene TRBJ2-2; 14 nucleotides agree with TRBD2. Germline-derived CDR1 and CDR2 are LNHNV and YYDKDF (reference sequence). V gave up 1 base and J gave up 5 bases; unmatched junction bases: 0. CDR3 length equals 16 residues.

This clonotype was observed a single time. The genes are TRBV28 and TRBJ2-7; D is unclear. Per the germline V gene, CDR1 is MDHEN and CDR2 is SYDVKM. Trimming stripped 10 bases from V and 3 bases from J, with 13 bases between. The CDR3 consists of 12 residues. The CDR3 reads CATLFAGYEQYF. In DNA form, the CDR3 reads TGTGCCACCCTATTCGCAGGCTACGAGCAGTACTTC.

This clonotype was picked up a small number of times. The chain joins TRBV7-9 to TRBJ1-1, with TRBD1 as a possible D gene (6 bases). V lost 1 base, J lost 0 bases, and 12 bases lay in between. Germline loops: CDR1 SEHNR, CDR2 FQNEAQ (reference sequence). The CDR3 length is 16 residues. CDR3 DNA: TGTGCCAGCAGCTTAGGGGACGGGGACATGAACACTGAAGCTTTCTTT. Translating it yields CASSLGDGDMNTEAFF.

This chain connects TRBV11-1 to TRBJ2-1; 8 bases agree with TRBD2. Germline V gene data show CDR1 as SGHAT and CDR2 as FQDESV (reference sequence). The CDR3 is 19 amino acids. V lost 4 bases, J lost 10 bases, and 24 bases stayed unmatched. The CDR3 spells CASSSAGWLERELVKEQFF. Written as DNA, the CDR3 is TGTGCCAGCAGCTCCGCCGGCTGGTTGGAGCGGGAGCTGGTGAAGGAGCAGTTCTTC.

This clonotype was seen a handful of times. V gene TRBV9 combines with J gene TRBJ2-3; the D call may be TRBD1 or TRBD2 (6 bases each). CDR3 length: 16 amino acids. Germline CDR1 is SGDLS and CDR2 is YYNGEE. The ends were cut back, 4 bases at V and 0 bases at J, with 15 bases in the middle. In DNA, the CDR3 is TGTGCCAGCAGCTTAACCGCGGGACAAAGCACAGATACGCAGTATTTT. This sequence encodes CASSLTAGQSTDTQYF.

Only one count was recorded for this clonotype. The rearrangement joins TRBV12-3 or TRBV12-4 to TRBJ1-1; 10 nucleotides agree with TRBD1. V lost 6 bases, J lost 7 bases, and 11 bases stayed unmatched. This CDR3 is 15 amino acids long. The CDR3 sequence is CASRLTGGGSFEAFF. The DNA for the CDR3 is TGTGCCAGCAGGCTGACAGGGGGCGGGTCGTTTGAAGCTTTCTTT.

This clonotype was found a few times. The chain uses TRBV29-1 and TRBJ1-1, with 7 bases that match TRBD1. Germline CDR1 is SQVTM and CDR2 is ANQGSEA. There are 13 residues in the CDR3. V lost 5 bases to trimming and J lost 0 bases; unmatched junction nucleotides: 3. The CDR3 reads CSVSDRVNTEAFF. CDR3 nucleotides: TGCAGCGTTTCCGACAGGGTGAACACTGAAGCTTTCTTT. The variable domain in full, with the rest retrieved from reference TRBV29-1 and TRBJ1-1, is SAVISQKPSRDICQRGTSLTIQCQVDSQVTMMFWYRQQPGQSLTLIATANQGSEATYESGFVIDKFPISRPNLTFSTLTVSNMSPEDSSIYLCSVSDRVNTEAFFGQGTRLTVV.

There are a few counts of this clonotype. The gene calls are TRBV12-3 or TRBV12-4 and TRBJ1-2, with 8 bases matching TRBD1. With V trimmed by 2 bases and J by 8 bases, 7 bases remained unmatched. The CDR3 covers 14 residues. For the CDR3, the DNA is TGTGCCAGCAGTTTAAAGACCTCAGGGGGCGGCTACACCTTC. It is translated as CASSLKTSGGGYTF.

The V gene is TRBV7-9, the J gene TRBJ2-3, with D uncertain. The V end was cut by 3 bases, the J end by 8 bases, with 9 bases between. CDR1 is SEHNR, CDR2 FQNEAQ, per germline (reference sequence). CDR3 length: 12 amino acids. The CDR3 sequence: CASSFQEGTQYF. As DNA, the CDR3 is TGTGCCAGCAGCTTCCAGGAAGGTACGCAGTATTTT.

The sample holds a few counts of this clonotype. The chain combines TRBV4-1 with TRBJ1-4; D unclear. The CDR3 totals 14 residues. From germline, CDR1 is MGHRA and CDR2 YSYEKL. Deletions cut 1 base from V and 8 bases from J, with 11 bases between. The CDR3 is CASSQVGFDEKLFF. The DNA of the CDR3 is TGCGCCAGCAGCCAAGTGGGTTTCGACGAAAAACTGTTTTTT.

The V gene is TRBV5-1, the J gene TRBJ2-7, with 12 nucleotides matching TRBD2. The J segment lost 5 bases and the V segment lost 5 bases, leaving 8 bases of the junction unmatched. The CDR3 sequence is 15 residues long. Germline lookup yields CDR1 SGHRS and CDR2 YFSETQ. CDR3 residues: CASSPKTSGSHEQYF. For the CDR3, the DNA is TGCGCCAGCAGTCCCAAGACTAGCGGGAGCCACGAGCAGTACTTC.

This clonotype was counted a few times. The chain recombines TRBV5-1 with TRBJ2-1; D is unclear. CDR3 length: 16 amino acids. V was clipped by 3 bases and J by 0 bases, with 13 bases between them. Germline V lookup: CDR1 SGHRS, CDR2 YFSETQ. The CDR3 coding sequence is TGCGCCAGCAGCTCGCGCAGCCGAGTCTCCTACAATGAGCAGTTCTTC. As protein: CASSSRSRVSYNEQFF. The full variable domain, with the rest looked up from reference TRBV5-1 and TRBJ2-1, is KAGVTQTPRYLIKTRGQQVTLSCSPISGHRSVSWYQQTPGQGLQFLFEYFSETQRNKGNFPGRFSGRQFSNSRSEMNVSTLELGDSALYLCASSSRSRVSYNEQFFGPGTRLTVL.

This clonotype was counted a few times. CDR3 residues: CASSPRSGLLGTEAFF. The CDR3 DNA follows: TGTGCCAGCAGTCCAAGGAGTGGGTTATTGGGCACTGAAGCTTTCTTT. The V call is TRBV12-3 or TRBV12-4, the J call TRBJ1-1, with D hard to call. The V and J ends lost 5 bases and 4 bases respectively, with 20 bases between them. The CDR3 is 16 residues long.

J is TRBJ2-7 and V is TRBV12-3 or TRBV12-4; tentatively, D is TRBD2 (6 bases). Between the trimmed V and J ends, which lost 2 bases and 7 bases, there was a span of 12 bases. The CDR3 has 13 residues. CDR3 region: CASSLKEGVEQYF. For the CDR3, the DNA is TGTGCCAGCAGTTTAAAGGAGGGAGTGGAGCAGTACTTC.

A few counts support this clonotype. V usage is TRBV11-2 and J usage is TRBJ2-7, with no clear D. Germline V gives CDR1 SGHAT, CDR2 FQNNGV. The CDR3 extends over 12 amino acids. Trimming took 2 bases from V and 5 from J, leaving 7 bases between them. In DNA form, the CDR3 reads TGTGCCAGCAGCTTATATACCGACGAGCAGTACTTC. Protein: CASSLYTDEQYF. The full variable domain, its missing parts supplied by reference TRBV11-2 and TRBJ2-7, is EAGVAQSPRYKIIEKRQSVAFWCNPISGHATLYWYQQILGQGPKLLIQFQNNGVVDDSQLPKDRFSAERLKGVDSTLKIQPAKLEDSAVYLCASSLYTDEQYFGPGTRLTVT.

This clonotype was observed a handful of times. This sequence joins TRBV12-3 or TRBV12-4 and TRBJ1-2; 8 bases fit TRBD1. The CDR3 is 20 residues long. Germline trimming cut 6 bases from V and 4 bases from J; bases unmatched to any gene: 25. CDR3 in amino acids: CASSPPSTGAATSSRYGYTF. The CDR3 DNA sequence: TGTGCCAGCAGCCCGCCCTCGACAGGGGCTGCGACCTCGAGCCGCTATGGCTACACCTTC.